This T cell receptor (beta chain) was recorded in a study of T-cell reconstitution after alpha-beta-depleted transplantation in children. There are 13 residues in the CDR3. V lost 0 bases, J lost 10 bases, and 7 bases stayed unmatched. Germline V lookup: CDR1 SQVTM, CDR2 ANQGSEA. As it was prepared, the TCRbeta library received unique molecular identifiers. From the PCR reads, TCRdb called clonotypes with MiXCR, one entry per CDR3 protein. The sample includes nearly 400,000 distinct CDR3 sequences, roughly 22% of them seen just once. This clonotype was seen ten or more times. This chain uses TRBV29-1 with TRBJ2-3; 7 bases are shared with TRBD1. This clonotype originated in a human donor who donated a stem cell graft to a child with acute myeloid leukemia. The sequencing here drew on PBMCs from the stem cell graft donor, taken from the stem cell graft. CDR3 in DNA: TGCAGCGTTGAAGATCTTCGACAGGGTGCGCAGTATTTT. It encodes CSVEDLRQGAQYF.